This T cell receptor beta chain was identified during a study of beta chain features in type 1 diabetes. General observations from the study: In the patient group, naive, central memory and Treg TCRB repertoires seemed more alike than in the healthy donor group. The study found fewer insertions and more deletions at VDJ junctions in type 1 diabetes patients. All four CD4+ subsets of Type 1 diabetes patients contained TCRB CDR3s that were moderately but significantly shorter.

This clone was picked up a small number of times. The antigen is undetermined. Stem cell-like memory, regulatory, central memory and naive CD4+ cells were sorted via CD45RO/CCR7/CD25/CD127/CD95/CD27. Trimming cost V 0 bases and J 2 bases, with 10 bases left between them. This CDR3 has 15 amino acids. CDR1 is MGHRA, CDR2 YSYEKL, per germline. Every isolated RNA sample was fully reverse transcribed, so sequencing captured expressed TCRB transcripts. TCRdb's table, derived via immunoSEQ multiplex PCR, lists solely in-frame clones and lacks some. The table lists fewer than 500,000 clones, roughly 14% of them singletons.

The gene calls are TRBV4-1 and TRBJ2-5; D gene uncertain. This TCR derives from a man under 40 in good health. The material sequenced was naive CD4+ T cells from blood. CDR3: CASSQDGVRQETQYF. In DNA, the CDR3 is TGCGCCAGCAGCCAAGATGGGGTTCGACAAGAGACCCAGTACTTC.